This TCR beta chain was profiled in a study of cytomegalovirus exposure and HLA in healthy donors. The study, taken as a whole, reports: More clonal expansion characterized HLA-associated TCR beta chains than equally common others in a later analysis. Apparent HLA restriction characterized most CMV-associated TCR beta chains in a later analysis.

In its sample, this clone was seen a few times. What it binds is unknown. The PCR made use of 60 Vbeta and 13 Jbeta primers. The data were produced by immunoSEQ multiplex PCR, yet TCRdb's version contains in-frame clones alone and is incomplete. In the table there are fewer than 200,000 clones, less than 80% of which are singletons. V was cut by 4 bases and J by 1 base, with 8 bases left in between. Germline V lookup: CDR1 SGHKS, CDR2 YYEKEE (reference sequence). The CDR3 covers 13 residues. This clonotype originated in a female donor in good health and CMV-seronegative. J is TRBJ1-1 and V is TRBV5-5, with D tentatively TRBD1 (5 bases). Sequenced material: PBMCs. The CDR3 is CASSNQGNTEAFF. The DNA of the CDR3 is TGTGCCAGCAGCAACCAGGGGAACACTGAAGCTTTCTTT. The full variable domain, completed using reference TRBV5-5 and TRBJ1-1, is DAGVTQSPTHLIKTRGQQVTLRCSPISGHKSVSWYQQVLGQGPQFIFQYYEKEERGRGNFPDRFSARQFPNYSSELNVNALLLGDSALYLCASSNQGNTEAFFGQGTRLTVV.